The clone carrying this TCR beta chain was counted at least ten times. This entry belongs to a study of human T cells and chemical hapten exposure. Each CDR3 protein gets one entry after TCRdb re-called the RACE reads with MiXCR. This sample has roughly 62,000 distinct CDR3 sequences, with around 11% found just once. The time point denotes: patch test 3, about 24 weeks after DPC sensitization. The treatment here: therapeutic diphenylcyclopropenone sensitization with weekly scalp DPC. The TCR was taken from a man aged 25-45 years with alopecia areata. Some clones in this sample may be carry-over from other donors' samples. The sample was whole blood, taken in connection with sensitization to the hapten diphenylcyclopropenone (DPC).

The CDR3 protein is CASSATGLRFKGANVLTF. CDR3 bases: TGTGCCAGCAGTGCGACAGGGCTACGCTTCAAAGGGGCCAACGTCCTGACTTTC. This chain joins TRBV28 and TRBJ2-6; 7 positions agree with TRBD1. The CDR3 runs to 18 residues. V dropped 5 bases and J dropped 4; count of bases not matched to a gene: 14. Germline V gene data show CDR1 as MDHEN and CDR2 as SYDVKM. The whole variable domain, filled in from reference TRBV28 and TRBJ2-6, reads DVKVTQSSRYLVKRTGEKVFLECVQDMDHENMFWYRQDPGLGLRLIYFSYDVKMKEKGDIPEGYSVSREKKERFSLILESASTNQTSMYLCASSATGLRFKGANVLTFGAGSRLTVL.